The sequence of this T cell receptor beta chain was determined in a study of blood T cell repertoires in COVID-19. In the study overall: Italy, Spain and the United States were the sources of the convalescent and acute COVID-19 samples. From T cells, B-cell-depleted T cells, or PBMCs came the material, which was cDNA or gDNA.

Authors' methods: Estimates of nucleated cell counts were drawn from the amplification of reference gene primers. Data came from immunoSEQ multiplex PCR; TCRdb stores just in-frame clones and leaves some out. V and J calls and clone size are copied from that table; D and trimming were computed from the DNA. The sample comprises roughly 36,000 clones, 84% of which are singletons, and less than 15% rests with the top ten. Sample: peripheral blood. The source is a human donor in a cohort sampled during active COVID-19.

DNA for the CDR3: TGTGCCAGCAGCCGCCCAGGGGGGCTACACGAGCAGTACTTC. It encodes CASSRPGGLHEQYF. The J gene is TRBJ2-7, the V gene TRBV14, with D tentatively TRBD1 (7 bases). The CDR3 extends over 14 amino acids. V dropped 4 bases and J dropped 5 bases, with 15 bases sitting between them. The germline V gene has CDR1 SGHDN and CDR2 FVKESK.